Reported below is one TCR beta chain. The method was immunoSEQ multiplex PCR; TCRdb's version includes in-frame clones alone and lacks a portion of them. The table shows about 89,000 clones, with around 95% occurring only once. This sample is drawn from a study of technical replicates of blood from four donors. In germline, CDR1 is MGHDK, CDR2 SYGVNS. The CDR3 length is 17 residues. Trimming took 6 bases from V and 3 from J; bases not matched to a gene: 12. Sequences were obtained from T cells isolated from PBMCs. The origin of this receptor is a human donor in good health. The gene calls are TRBV25-1 and TRBJ1-5; 9 bases map to TRBD1. The CDR3 DNA reads TGTGCCAGCAGCCGTCCACCCCGGGACAGGGTCAATCAGCCCCAGCATTTT. Translating it yields CASSRPPRDRVNQPQHF.